The 6 T cell receptor beta chains below were found in one sample sequenced in a study of T cell changes during pregnancy in multiple sclerosis. Assay: immunoSEQ multiplex PCR; the TCRdb copy retains only in-frame clones and omits some. This sample has about 60,000 clones, with about 96% found just once. The material sequenced was CD8+ T cells from peripheral blood mononuclear cells, taken after pregnancy. The source is a female donor with multiple sclerosis, enrolled in a pregnancy study.

The chain is built from TRBV29-1 and TRBJ1-1; 9 bases are a match to TRBD1. The length of the CDR3 is 16 residues. Trimming at V came to 2 bases and at J to 10 bases, leaving 17 bases not matched to a gene. CDR1 is SQVTM, CDR2 ANQGSEA, per germline. This CDR3 is CSVERGPGQGLPAAFF. The CDR3 DNA reads TGCAGCGTTGAAAGGGGACCGGGACAGGGATTGCCTGCAGCTTTCTTT.

The V call is TRBV27, the J call TRBJ2-1; 10 nucleotides match TRBD1. CDR1 is MNHEY, CDR2 SMNVEV, per germline (reference sequence). The CDR3 runs to 15 residues. V shed 3 bases, J shed 9 bases, and the junction held 8 bases outside the gene matches. The CDR3 is CASSFRPRTGGEQFF. The CDR3 coding sequence is TGTGCCAGCAGTTTCCGTCCCCGGACAGGGGGTGAGCAGTTCTTC.

V is TRBV25-1 and J is TRBJ1-3, with 8 bases matching TRBD1. V lost 8 bases, J lost 4 bases, and 4 bases stayed unmatched. CDR3 length: 13 amino acids. The germline V gene encodes CDR1 MGHDK and CDR2 SYGVNS. The CDR3 here is CASGQGLGNTIYF. The CDR3 nucleotides are TGTGCCAGCGGACAGGGCTTGGGAAACACCATATATTTT.

This clone rates as medium-sized. The CDR3 DNA reads as TGCGCCAGCAGCCAAGCAGGGGTCGAGCAGTACTTC. Translating gives CASSQAGVEQYF. The chain recombines TRBV4-1 with TRBJ2-7; D possibly corresponds to TRBD1 (6 bases). The CDR3 is made up of 12 amino acids. Germline values: CDR1 MGHRA, CDR2 YSYEKL. V was pared by 1 base and J by 6 bases, with 7 bases between.

V and J are TRBV21-1 and TRBJ2-5; the table's D gene call, TRBD1, was not cross checked with the DNA. TRBV21-1 corresponds to a pseudogene. The CDR3 has 12 residues. The CDR3 is CASSTDRETQYF. The CDR3 region has the DNA TGTGCCAGCAGCACCGACAGAGAGACCCAGTACTTC.

The CDR3 nucleotides are TGTGCCAGCAGCTCAACAGGGATAGGGTACGAGCAGTACTTC. It specifies CASSSTGIGYEQYF. The chain links TRBV5-4 to TRBJ2-7; maybe TRBD1 (6 bases). The CDR3 length is 14 residues. Deletions cut 3 bases from V and 4 bases from J, with 14 bases between. Germline CDR1 and CDR2: SGHNT and YYREEE (reference sequence).